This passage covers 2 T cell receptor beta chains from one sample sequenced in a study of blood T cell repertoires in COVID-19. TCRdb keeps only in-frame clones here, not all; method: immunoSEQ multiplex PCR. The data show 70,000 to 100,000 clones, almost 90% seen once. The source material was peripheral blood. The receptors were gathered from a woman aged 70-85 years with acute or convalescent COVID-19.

The CDR3 loop reads CATSRTGTSGIDTQYF. The CDR3 DNA sequence: TGTGCCACCAGCAGAACCGGGACTAGCGGGATAGATACGCAGTATTTT. This chain connects TRBV15 to TRBJ2-3, with 13 bases lining up with TRBD2. V dropped 2 bases and J dropped 5; count of bases not matched to a gene: 4. Germline V gene lookup returns CDR1 LNHNV and CDR2 YYDKDF (reference sequence). The CDR3 runs 16 residues.

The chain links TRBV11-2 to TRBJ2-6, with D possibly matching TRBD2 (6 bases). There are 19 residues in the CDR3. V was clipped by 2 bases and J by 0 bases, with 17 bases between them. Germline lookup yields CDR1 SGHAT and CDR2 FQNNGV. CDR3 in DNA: TGTGCCAGCAGCTTACGTCGAAAGGAGGGCCGCTCTGGGGCCAACGTCCTGACTTTC. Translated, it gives CASSLRRKEGRSGANVLTF.